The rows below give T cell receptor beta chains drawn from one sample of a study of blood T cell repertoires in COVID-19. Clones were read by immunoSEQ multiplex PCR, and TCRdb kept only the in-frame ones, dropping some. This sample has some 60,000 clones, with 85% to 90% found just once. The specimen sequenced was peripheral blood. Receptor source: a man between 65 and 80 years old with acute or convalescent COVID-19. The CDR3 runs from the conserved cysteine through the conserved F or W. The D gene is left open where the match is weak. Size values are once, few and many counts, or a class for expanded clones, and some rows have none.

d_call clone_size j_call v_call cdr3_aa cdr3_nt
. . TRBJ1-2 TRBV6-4 CASKAPNGYGYTF TGTGCCAGCAAAGCACCAAACGGGTATGGCTACACCTTC
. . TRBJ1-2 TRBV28 CATQAQPIYGYTF TGTGCCACCCAGGCCCAACCGATCTATGGCTACACCTTC
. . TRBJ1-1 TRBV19 CASSIGLQRNTEAFF TGTGCCAGTAGTATAGGTCTACAGAGGAACACTGAAGCTTTCTTT
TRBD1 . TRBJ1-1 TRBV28 CASISGQGGEAFF TGTGCCAGCATCTCGGGACAGGGGGGTGAAGCTTTCTTT
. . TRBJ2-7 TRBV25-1 CASSDTTRSYEQYF TGTGCCAGCAGTGATACGACCAGGTCCTACGAGCAGTACTTC
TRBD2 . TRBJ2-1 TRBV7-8 CASSLSSGAGALSNNEQFF TGTGCCAGCAGCTTATCTTCAGGCGCGGGAGCCTTATCAAACAATGAGCAGTTCTTC
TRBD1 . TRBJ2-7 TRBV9 CASSATGGFYEQYF TGTGCCAGCAGCGCGACAGGGGGCTTCTACGAGCAGTACTTC
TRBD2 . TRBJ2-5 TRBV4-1 CASSQGAAAGQETQYF TGCGCCAGCAGCCAAGGGGCAGCAGCGGGGCAAGAGACCCAGTACTTC
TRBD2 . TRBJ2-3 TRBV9 CASSGTSGKVDTQYF TGTGCCAGCAGCGGGACTAGCGGCAAGGTAGATACGCAGTATTTT
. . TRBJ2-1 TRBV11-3 CASSQATYNEQFF TGTGCCAGCAGCCAGGCGACCTACAATGAGCAGTTCTTC
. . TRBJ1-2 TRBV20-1 CSARMVRGYTF TGCAGTGCTAGGATGGTACGGGGCTACACCTTC
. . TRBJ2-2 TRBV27 CASSSPGLSQNTGELFF TGTGCCAGCAGTTCCCCGGGACTGTCACAGAACACCGGGGAGCTGTTTTTT
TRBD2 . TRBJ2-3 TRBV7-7 CASSLGLLAGAGTDTQYF TGTGCTAGCAGCTTAGGTCTTCTAGCGGGAGCCGGGACAGATACGCAGTATTTT
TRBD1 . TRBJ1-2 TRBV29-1 CSVGTGGNYGYTF TGCAGCGTTGGGACAGGGGGGAACTATGGCTACACCTTC
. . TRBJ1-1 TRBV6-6 CASSYNAGDTEAFF TGTGCCAGCAGTTACAACGCGGGGGACACTGAAGCTTTCTTT
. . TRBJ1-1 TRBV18 CASSPPAGIPTEAFF TGTGCCAGCTCACCACCGGCAGGGATCCCCACTGAAGCTTTCTTT
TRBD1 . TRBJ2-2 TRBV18 CASSGQGATRAGELFF TGTGCCAGCTCGGGACAGGGGGCGACGCGGGCCGGGGAGCTGTTTTTT
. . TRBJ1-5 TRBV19 CASSMVSGGNSNQPQHF TGTGCCAGTAGTATGGTTTCGGGAGGGAATAGCAATCAGCCCCAGCATTTT
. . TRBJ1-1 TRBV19 CASTTDRNTEAFF TGTGCCAGTACCACGGACAGGAACACTGAAGCTTTCTTT
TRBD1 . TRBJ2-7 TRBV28 CASSYTGTGGEQYF TGTGCCAGCAGCTATACCGGGACAGGGGGCGAGCAGTACTTC
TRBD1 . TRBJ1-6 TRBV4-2 CASSQEVATGVSPLHF TGTGCCAGCAGCCAAGAGGTGGCGACAGGGGTTTCACCCCTCCACTTT
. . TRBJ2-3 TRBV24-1 CATSDRTATSTDTQYF TGTGCCACCAGTGACCGCACAGCAACTAGCACAGATACGCAGTATTTT
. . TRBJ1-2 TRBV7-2 CASSLEADSDYGYTF TGTGCCAGCAGCTTAGAGGCGGACAGTGACTATGGCTACACCTTC
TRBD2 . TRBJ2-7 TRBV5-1 CASSPGLAGETYEQYF TGCGCCAGCAGCCCTGGACTAGCGGGGGAAACCTACGAGCAGTACTTC
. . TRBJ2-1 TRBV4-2 CASSQDSGPDKRIF TGTGCCAGCAGCCAAGATTCCGGTCCGGACAAGAGGATCTTC
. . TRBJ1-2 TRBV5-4 CASSLKDRNYGYTF TGTGCCAGCAGCTTAAAGGACAGAAACTATGGCTACACCTTC
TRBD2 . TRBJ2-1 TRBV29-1 CSVVVLGGRVSYNEQFF TGCAGCGTTGTTGTATTAGGCGGGAGGGTCTCCTACAATGAGCAGTTCTTC
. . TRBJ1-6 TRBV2 CASIRNIRSPLHF TGTGCCAGCATCAGGAACATCCGCTCACCCCTCCACTTT
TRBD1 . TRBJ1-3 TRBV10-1 CASSESTGVGNTIYF TGCGCCAGCAGTGAGTCGACAGGGGTCGGAAACACCATATATTTT
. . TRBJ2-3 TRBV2 CASIRRGWQYF TGTGCCAGCATTCGGAGGGGTTGGCAGTATTTT
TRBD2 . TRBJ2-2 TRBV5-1 CASSSDSGVTTGELFF TGCGCCAGCAGTTCCGATAGCGGGGTTACCACCGGGGAGCTGTTTTTT
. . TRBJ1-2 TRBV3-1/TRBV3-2 CASSQGGNYGYTF TGTGCCAGCAGCCAAGGAGGGAACTATGGCTACACCTTC
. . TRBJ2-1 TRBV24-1 CATSDSDSSSYNEQFF TGTGCCACCAGTGATTCGGACTCGAGCTCCTACAATGAGCAGTTCTTC
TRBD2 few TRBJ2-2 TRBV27 CASGPLAGGHTGELFF TGTGCCAGCGGACCTCTAGCGGGAGGCCACACCGGGGAGCTGTTTTTT
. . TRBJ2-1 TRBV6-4 CASSDSSQGFSSYNEQFF TGTGCCAGCAGTGACTCGAGTCAGGGCTTTAGCTCCTACAATGAGCAGTTCTTC
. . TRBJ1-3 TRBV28 CASSLPTAGRNTIYF TGTGCCAGCAGCCTACCTACGGCAGGGAGAAACACCATATATTTT
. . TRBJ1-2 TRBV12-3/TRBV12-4 CASGLPGSGGYTF TGTGCCAGCGGACTACCGGGCTCCGGCGGCTACACCTTC
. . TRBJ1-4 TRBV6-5 CASSYGRGSTNEKLFF TGTGCCAGCAGTTACGGGAGGGGTTCAACTAATGAAAAACTGTTTTTT
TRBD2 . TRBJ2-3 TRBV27 CASAGLLTSTDTQYF TGTGCTTCAGCGGGACTTTTAACTAGCACAGATACGCAGTATTTT
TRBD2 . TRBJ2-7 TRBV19 CALAGGSYEQYF TGTGCCTTGGCGGGAGGTTCCTACGAGCAGTACTTC
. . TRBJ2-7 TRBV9 CASSEPGLEQYF TGTGCCAGCAGCGAGCCCGGTTTGGAGCAGTACTTC
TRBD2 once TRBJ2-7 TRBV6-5 CASSLPGTNEQYF TGTGCCAGCAGCCTCCCCGGGACTAACGAGCAGTACTTC
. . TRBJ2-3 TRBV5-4 CASSFPGTGTDTQYF TGTGCCAGCAGCTTCCCTGGGACTGGCACAGATACGCAGTATTTT
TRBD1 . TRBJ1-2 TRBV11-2 CASSFTSHPGQGGYTF TGTGCCAGCAGCTTTACAAGCCACCCGGGACAGGGTGGCTACACCTTC
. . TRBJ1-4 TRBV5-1 CASSLVSRAGEKLFF TGCGCCAGCAGCTTGGTATCCAGGGCCGGTGAAAAACTGTTTTTT
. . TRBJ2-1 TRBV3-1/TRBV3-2 CASSSRDGAEQFF TGTGCCAGCAGTTCCAGGGATGGGGCAGAGCAGTTCTTC
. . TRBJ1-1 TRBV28 CASSLGALGGTHKEAFF TGTGCCAGCAGTTTGGGTGCCCTAGGGGGAACCCATAAAGAAGCTTTCTTT
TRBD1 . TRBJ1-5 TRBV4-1 CASSQEGGTGNQPQHF TGCGCCAGCAGCCAAGAAGGGGGCACGGGCAATCAGCCCCAGCATTTT
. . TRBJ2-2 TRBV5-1 CASSPQAGFNTGELFF TGCGCCAGCAGCCCCCAGGCAGGGTTTAACACCGGGGAGCTGTTTTTT
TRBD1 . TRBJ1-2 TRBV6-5 CASSAGTVYGYTF TGTGCCAGCAGCGCGGGGACAGTCTATGGCTACACCTTC
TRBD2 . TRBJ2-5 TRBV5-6 CASSLGTSGPEETQYF TGTGCCAGCAGCTTGGGGACTAGCGGGCCGGAAGAGACCCAGTACTTC
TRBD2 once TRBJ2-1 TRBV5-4 CASSLGGGARSEQFF TGTGCCAGCAGCTTGGGCGGGGGGGCCCGAAGCGAGCAGTTCTTC